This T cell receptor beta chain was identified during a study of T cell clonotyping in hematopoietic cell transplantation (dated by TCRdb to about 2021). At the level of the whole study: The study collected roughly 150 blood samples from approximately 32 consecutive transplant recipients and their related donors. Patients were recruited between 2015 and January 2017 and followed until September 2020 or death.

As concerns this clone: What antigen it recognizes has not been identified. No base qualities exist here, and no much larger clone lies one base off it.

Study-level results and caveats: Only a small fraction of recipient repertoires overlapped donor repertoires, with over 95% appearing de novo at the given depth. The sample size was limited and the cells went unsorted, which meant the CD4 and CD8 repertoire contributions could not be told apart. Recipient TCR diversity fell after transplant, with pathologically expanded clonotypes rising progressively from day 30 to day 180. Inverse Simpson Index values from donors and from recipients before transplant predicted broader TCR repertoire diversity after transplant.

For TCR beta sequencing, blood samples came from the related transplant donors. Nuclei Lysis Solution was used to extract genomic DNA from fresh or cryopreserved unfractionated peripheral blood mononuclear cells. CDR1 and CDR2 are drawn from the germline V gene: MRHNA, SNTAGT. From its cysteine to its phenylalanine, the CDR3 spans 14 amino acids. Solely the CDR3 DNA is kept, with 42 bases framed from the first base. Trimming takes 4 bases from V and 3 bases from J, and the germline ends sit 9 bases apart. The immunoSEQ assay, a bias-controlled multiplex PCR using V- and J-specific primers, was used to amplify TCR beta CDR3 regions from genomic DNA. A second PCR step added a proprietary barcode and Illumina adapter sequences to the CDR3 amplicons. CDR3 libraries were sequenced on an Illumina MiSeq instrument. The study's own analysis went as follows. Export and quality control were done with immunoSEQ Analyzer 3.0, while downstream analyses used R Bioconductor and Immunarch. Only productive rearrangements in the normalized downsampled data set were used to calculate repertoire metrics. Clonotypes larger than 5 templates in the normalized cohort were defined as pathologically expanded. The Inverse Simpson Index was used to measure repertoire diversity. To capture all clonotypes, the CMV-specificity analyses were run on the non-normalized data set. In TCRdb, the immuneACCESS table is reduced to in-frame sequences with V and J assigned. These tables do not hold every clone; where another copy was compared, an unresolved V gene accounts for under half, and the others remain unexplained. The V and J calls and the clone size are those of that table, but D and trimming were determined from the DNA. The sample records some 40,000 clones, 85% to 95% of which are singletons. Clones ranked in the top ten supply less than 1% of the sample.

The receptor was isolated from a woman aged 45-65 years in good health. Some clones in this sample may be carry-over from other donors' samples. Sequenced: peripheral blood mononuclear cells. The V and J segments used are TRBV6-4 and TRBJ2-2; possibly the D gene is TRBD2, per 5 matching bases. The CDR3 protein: CASSAGVDTGELFF. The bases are TGTGCCAGCAGTGCCGGGGTGGACACCGGGGAGCTGTTTTTT.